The T cell receptor (beta chain) described here comes from a study of shared clonotypes between healthy human individuals. Findings of the study overall: Relative to memory subsets, naive subsets generally showed larger estimated richness.

V lost 1 base and J lost 5; bases outside the gene matches: 10. The CDR3 has 17 amino acids. From germline, CDR1 is SGHDT and CDR2 YYEEEE. It was CD45RO-negative cells, positively selected for CCR7, that made up naive CD8 cells, with terminally differentiated effector memory CD45RA+ cells excluded. As to this clone: Its matching antigen is unknown.

In the study's own analysis: Junction-only sequences produced by ImmunoSEQ had no quality scores, so filtering differed. The data were produced by immunoSEQ multiplex PCR, yet TCRdb's version contains in-frame clones alone and is incomplete. D and trimming were read from the DNA, whereas the V and J calls and clone size are those reported in that table. The data show about 2.1 million clones, just over 90% seen once. This chain connects TRBV5-6 to TRBJ2-5; 11 bases are shared with TRBD1. This TCR was sampled from a man aged 18 to 30 in good health. Some clones in this sample may be carry-over from other donors' samples. Sequenced: naive CD8+ T cells from PBMCs. The CDR3 spells CASSLNWVDRGPETQYF. CDR3 nucleotide sequence: TGTGCCAGCAGCTTGAATTGGGTGGACAGGGGGCCGGAGACCCAGTACTTC.